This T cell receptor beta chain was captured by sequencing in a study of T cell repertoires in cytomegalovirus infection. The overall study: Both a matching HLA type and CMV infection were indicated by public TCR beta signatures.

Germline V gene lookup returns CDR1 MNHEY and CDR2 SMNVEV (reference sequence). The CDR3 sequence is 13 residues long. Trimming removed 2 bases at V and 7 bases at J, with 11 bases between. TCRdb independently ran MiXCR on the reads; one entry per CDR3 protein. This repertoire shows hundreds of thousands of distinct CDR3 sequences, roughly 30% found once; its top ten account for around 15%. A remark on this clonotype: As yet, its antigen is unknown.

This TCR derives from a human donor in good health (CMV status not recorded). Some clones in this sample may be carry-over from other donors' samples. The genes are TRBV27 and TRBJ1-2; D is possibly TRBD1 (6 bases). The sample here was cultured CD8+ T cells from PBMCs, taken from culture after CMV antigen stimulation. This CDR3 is CASSLTGFFGYTF. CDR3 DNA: TGTGCCAGCAGTTTAACAGGGTTCTTTGGCTACACCTTC.